A single T cell receptor (beta chain) is shown here with its context. No antigen is known for it. The CDR3 totals 15 residues. V was clipped by 0 bases and J by 2 bases, with 8 bases between them. Per the germline V gene, CDR1 is LGHDT and CDR2 is YNNKEL (reference sequence). These data come from a study of T cell responses to AZD1222 COVID-19 vaccine. Data came from immunoSEQ multiplex PCR; TCRdb stores just in-frame clones and leaves some out. The sample includes about 48,000 clones, 86% of them seen just once. Findings and limits, study-wide: Spike-specific TCR breadth and depth went up after people got two AZD1222 doses. AZD1222 recipients seropositive at baseline numbered only six or seven.

The sample consisted of peripheral blood, taken 28 days after the second AZD1222 dose. This receptor was identified in an adult who received the AZD1222 COVID-19 vaccine. The chain has TRBV3-1 (or the pseudogene TRBV3-2) and TRBJ2-1; D is ambiguous. The CDR3 DNA follows: TGTGCCAGCAGCCAAGAGGCGATGCCCTACAATGAGCAGTTCTTC. Residues: CASSQEAMPYNEQFF.